The entry below gives a single T cell receptor (beta chain) sequence along with its context. This sample stems from a study of blood T cell repertoires in COVID-19. This CDR3 has 11 residues. Trimming pared 4 bases from V and 8 bases from J, leaving 5 bases between. CDR1 and CDR2 from the germline V gene are MNHEY and SVGEGT. In the original analysis: Estimated nucleated cell counts came from reference gene primer amplification. Assay used: immunoSEQ multiplex PCR; TCRdb lists only in-frame clones, some missing. The D gene and trimming were derived from the DNA, and the V and J assignments and clone size from that table. The sample lists around 370,000 clones; approximately 90% were seen once.

The chain has TRBV6-2 or TRBV6-3 and TRBJ2-2; D is unclear. The clonotype comes from a woman between 18 and 29 years old who had recovered from COVID-19. The sequenced sample consisted of peripheral blood. The CDR3, as DNA: TGTGCCAGCAGTTTCGAGGGGGAGCTGTTTTTT. Protein sequence: CASSFEGELFF.